The 30 T cell receptor beta chains below all came from one sample that was sequenced in a study of T cell changes during pregnancy in multiple sclerosis. Sequenced by immunoSEQ multiplex PCR; TCRdb stores in-frame clones only, minus some. The data show some 56,000 clones, over 80% seen once. Material: CD4+ T cells from peripheral blood mononuclear cells, obtained after pregnancy. The receptors derive from a female donor with multiple sclerosis, enrolled in a pregnancy study.

About this clone itself: The germline gene is not matched at one end of the junction; a read error may be the cause. This rearrangement joins TRBV7-2 to TRBJ1-2; 8 positions agree with TRBD1. Germline lookup yields CDR1 SGHTA and CDR2 FQGNSA. CDR3 length: 13 residues. In nucleotides, the CDR3 is TGTGCCAGCGCGCAGGGGGCTAATTATGGCTACACCTTC. As protein: CASAQGANYGYTF.

The rearrangement uses TRBV7-2 and TRBJ2-5; 15 bases line up with TRBD2. Germline V gene sequence: CDR1 SGHTA, CDR2 FQGNSA. The junction had 1 base not matched to a gene; V was cut back by 6 bases and J by 5 bases. This CDR3 contains 14 residues. The CDR3 sequence is CASSGTSGGETQYF. DNA of the CDR3: TGTGCCAGCAGTGGGACTAGCGGGGGGGAGACCCAGTACTTC.

This clone has a single count. The genes are TRBV7-2 and TRBJ2-5; TRBD2 aligns across 8 bases. Trimming cost V 4 bases and J 5 bases; bases outside gene matches: 9. The CDR3 loop spans 15 amino acids. The germline V gene has CDR1 SGHTA and CDR2 FQGNSA. The CDR3 DNA reads as TGTGCCAGCAGCTCGGGACGGACGGGAGGGGAGACCCAGTACTTC. Translated: CASSSGRTGGETQYF.

The chain links TRBV7-3 to TRBJ1-1; 7 nucleotides align to TRBD1. The CDR3 runs 18 residues. CDR1 and CDR2 from the germline V gene are SGHTA and FQGTGA. The ends lost 4 bases at V and 4 bases at J; junction bases unmatched: 18. In nucleotides, the CDR3 is TGTGCCAGCAGCTCATGGCCAGGGACAGTTGGGTGGGGCACTGAAGCTTTCTTT. Its translation is CASSSWPGTVGWGTEAFF.

V usage is TRBV20-1 and J usage is TRBJ2-5; 10 nucleotides line up with TRBD2. This CDR3 spans 11 amino acids. The V gene's germline CDR1 is DFQATT and CDR2 SNEGSKA (reference sequence). CDR3: CSRLAGETQYF. CDR3 in DNA: TGCAGCCGACTAGCGGGAGAGACCCAGTACTTC.

The chain links TRBV4-3 to TRBJ2-1, with 11 bases matching TRBD2. The CDR3 runs to 16 residues. Germline V gene data show CDR1 as LGHNA and CDR2 as YSLEER. Unmatched junction bases numbered 6, after V lost 2 bases and J lost 6 bases. DNA for the CDR3: TGCGCCAGCAGCCAAACGTTAGCGGGGGGGCGCAATGAGCAGTTCTTC. It encodes CASSQTLAGGRNEQFF.

V gene TRBV2 combines with J gene TRBJ2-7, with 8 bases aligning to TRBD2. The CDR3 consists of 14 residues. Germline V lookup: CDR1 SNHLY, CDR2 FYNNEI. The trim removed 2 bases at V and 5 bases at J, leaving 5 bases unmatched. The CDR3 reads CASSEQRGWDEQYF. CDR3 in DNA: TGTGCCAGCAGTGAACAGCGGGGGTGGGACGAGCAGTACTTC.

J is TRBJ2-7 and V is TRBV11-1, with 10 bases aligning to TRBD2. Germline CDR1 reads SGHAT; CDR2 reads FQDESV (reference sequence). Trimming at V came to 4 bases and at J to 4 bases, leaving 4 bases not matched to a gene. The CDR3 covers 14 residues. CDR3 sequence reads: CASSYQRGGYEQYF. In DNA form, the CDR3 reads TGTGCCAGCAGCTACCAGCGGGGGGGGTACGAGCAGTACTTC.

The chain links TRBV9 to TRBJ2-7, with D perhaps TRBD2 (6 bases). The CDR3 runs 12 residues. V gave up 3 bases and J gave up 6 bases, with 10 bases separating them. Per the germline V gene, CDR1 is SGDLS and CDR2 is YYNGEE. Here the CDR3 reads CASSAVGGEQYF. The CDR3 nucleotides are TGTGCCAGCAGCGCGGTCGGGGGCGAGCAGTACTTC.

The V call is TRBV5-1, the J call TRBJ1-1; 9 bases agree with TRBD1. The CDR3 totals 16 residues. Germline CDR1 and CDR2: SGHRS and YFSETQ. V shed 3 bases and J 5 bases; nucleotides not matched to a gene: 11. CDR3: CASSSPGQGLSTEAFF. In DNA, the CDR3 is TGCGCCAGCAGCTCACCGGGACAGGGCCTCTCGACTGAAGCTTTCTTT.

The chain is built from TRBV29-1 and TRBJ1-5, with D unresolved. The CDR3 runs to 13 residues. Germline V gives CDR1 SQVTM, CDR2 ANQGSEA. The V gene lost 5 bases and the J gene lost 0 bases, with 8 bases spanning the gap. CDR3 residues: CSVRSNSNQPQHF. The CDR3 region has the DNA TGCAGCGTTCGTTCTAATAGCAATCAGCCCCAGCATTTT.

This clone was recorded only once. The chain carries TRBV7-3 and TRBJ2-1; 15 nucleotides match TRBD2. This CDR3 is 15 amino acids long. After removal of 2 bases from V and 7 bases from J, the junction contained 0 bases not matched to a gene. Germline CDR1 is SGHTA and CDR2 is FQGTGA. CDR3 nucleotides: TGTGCCAGCAGCTTAGGGACTAGCGGGGGGAATGAGCAGTTCTTC. Translation: CASSLGTSGGNEQFF.

J is TRBJ1-5 and V is TRBV21-1; TRBD1 is taken as the D call from the table, unchecked against the DNA. TRBV21-1 is given as a pseudogene. The CDR3 is 11 residues long. The chain's CDR3 is CASSTQWPQHF. In nucleotides, the CDR3 is TGTGCCAGCAGCACCCAGTGGCCCCAGCATTTT.

This clone was found once. This chain connects TRBV25-1 to TRBJ1-2; D is undetermined. The CDR3 totals 12 residues. From germline, CDR1 is MGHDK and CDR2 SYGVNS. Trimming pared 3 bases from V and 7 bases from J, leaving 9 bases between. The CDR3 nucleotides are TGTGCCAGCAGTGAGGCCTCGGGTGGCTACACCTTC. Its protein is CASSEASGGYTF.

The gene calls are TRBV6-6 and TRBJ2-5, with a weak D call TRBD2 (5 bases). V lost 5 bases and J lost 3, with 16 bases in between. The CDR3 covers 15 residues. CDR1 and CDR2 (germline): MNHNY, SVGAGI (reference sequence). The CDR3 reads CASSGVGGRKETQYF. For the CDR3, the DNA is TGTGCCAGCAGTGGGGTTGGTGGGAGAAAAGAGACCCAGTACTTC.

V usage is TRBV19 and J usage is TRBJ1-2; 7 bases map to TRBD1. CDR3 size: 18 residues. V dropped 0 bases and J dropped 1; count of bases not matched to a gene: 11. Germline V gene sequence: CDR1 LNHDA, CDR2 SQIVND (reference sequence). CDR3 bases: TGTGCCAGTAGTATAGAAGTTTGGGACAGACTTCTTAACTATGGCTACACCTTC. Its translation: CASSIEVWDRLLNYGYTF.

The chain is built from TRBV5-6 and TRBJ2-7; tentatively, D is TRBD1 (5 bases). CDR3 length: 17 amino acids. Per germline, CDR1 SGHDT and CDR2 YYEEEE. Trimming shortened V by 4 bases and J by 1 base, and 21 bases separated the two germline ends. The CDR3 sequence is CASSARQRLRPSYEQYF. The CDR3 DNA reads TGTGCCAGCAGCGCTCGACAGAGACTCCGACCTTCCTACGAGCAGTACTTC.

V usage is TRBV19 and J usage is TRBJ1-2; D gene uncertain. V gave up 9 bases and J gave up 6 bases, with 17 bases separating them. This CDR3 is built from 13 residues. Germline CDR1 is LNHDA and CDR2 is SQIVND (reference sequence). Written as DNA, the CDR3 is TGTGCCAGCGAAAAAGGGAGCCACGATGGCTACACCTTC. Its protein is CASEKGSHDGYTF.

CDR3 amino acids: CASSLDRSRRAGANVLTF. The CDR3 DNA follows: TGTGCCAGCAGCTTAGATAGATCTAGGAGGGCTGGGGCCAACGTCCTGACTTTC. The gene calls are TRBV7-2 and TRBJ2-6, with a tentative D call TRBD2 (6 bases). The CDR3 is 18 amino acids. With 1 base removed from V and 2 bases from J, the gap between germline ends came to 15 bases. Germline V gives CDR1 SGHTA, CDR2 FQGNSA.

The rearrangement links TRBV11-3 to TRBJ2-5; TRBD2 agrees at 9 bases. CDR1 is SGHNT, CDR2 YENEEA, per germline. V trimming: 5 bases; J trimming: 7 bases; junction bases outside the gene matches: 8. The CDR3 length is 14 residues. For the CDR3, the DNA is TGTGCCAGCAGCCCCGGGACTAGCAAGGGGACCCAGTACTTC. It translates to CASSPGTSKGTQYF.

This clone was observed once. The chain is built from TRBV11-1 and TRBJ2-7, with TRBD1 matching over 12 bases. Trimming removed 2 bases from V and 5 bases from J; junction bases left unmatched: 4. This CDR3 is built from 15 residues. Germline V lookup: CDR1 SGHAT, CDR2 FQDESV (reference sequence). The DNA of the CDR3 is TGTGCCAGCAGCTTACCGGGACAGGGGGCCCACGAGCAGTACTTC. Translating gives CASSLPGQGAHEQYF.

This chain joins TRBV6-5 and TRBJ1-5; D is unresolved. The CDR3 is made up of 14 amino acids. Germline assignment: CDR1 MNHEY and CDR2 SVGAGI. V was shortened by 7 bases and J by 0 bases, with 10 bases between the two germline ends. The CDR3: CASTGQYSNQPQHF. The DNA for the CDR3 is TGTGCCAGCACTGGGCAGTATAGCAATCAGCCCCAGCATTTT.

The count of this clone is one. The chain is built from TRBV7-9 and TRBJ1-1, with 7 bases lining up with TRBD1. Trimming took 7 bases from V and 5 from J; bases not matched to a gene: 10. Germline V gives CDR1 SEHNR, CDR2 FQNEAQ (reference sequence). CDR3 size: 14 residues. CDR3 sequence: CASTLGDSRTEAFF. CDR3 bases: TGTGCCAGCACCCTGGGGGACAGCCGAACTGAAGCTTTCTTT.

The chain uses TRBV6-1 and TRBJ1-1; no reliable D call. This CDR3 comprises 14 residues. V dropped 7 bases and J dropped 1 base, with 13 bases sitting between them. Germline V gene data show CDR1 as MNHNS and CDR2 as SASEGT. CDR3: CASKNGLRNTEAFF. CDR3 in DNA: TGTGCCAGCAAGAACGGGTTGAGGAACACTGAAGCTTTCTTT.

The CDR3 DNA is TGTGCCAGCACCGCGGGACAGGCGGGAAACTATGGCTACACCTTC. Protein sequence: CASTAGQAGNYGYTF. The rearrangement uses TRBV6-5 and TRBJ1-2; 8 bases are a match to TRBD1. The J segment lost 2 bases and the V segment lost 7 bases, leaving 9 bases of the junction unmatched. The CDR3 sequence is 15 residues long. Germline CDR1 is MNHEY and CDR2 is SVGAGI.

The rearrangement links TRBV7-2 to TRBJ2-2, with 7 positions matching TRBD1. The V and J ends lost 4 bases and 3 bases, in that order; junction bases with no gene match: 8. This CDR3 region has 16 residues. Germline CDR1 and CDR2: SGHTA and FQGNSA. The CDR3 DNA is TGTGCCAGCAGCTCCCTACAGGGGTGGGACACCGGGGAGCTGTTTTTT. This encodes CASSSLQGWDTGELFF.

The chain employs TRBV5-5 and TRBJ2-7, with 8 bases that match TRBD2. J was trimmed by 0 bases and V by 5 bases; bases with no gene match: 7. The CDR3 runs 15 residues. The germline V gene encodes CDR1 SGHKS and CDR2 YYEKEE (reference sequence). This CDR3 is CASSYNGGASYEQYF. CDR3 sequence (DNA): TGTGCCAGCAGTTACAACGGGGGGGCCTCCTACGAGCAGTACTTC.

The chain employs TRBV7-2 and TRBJ2-7; tentatively, D is TRBD2 (5 bases). The CDR3 loop spans 14 amino acids. Trimming took off 1 base at V and 3 bases at J, with 10 bases between the two ends. Germline V CDR1 and CDR2: SGHTA, FQGNSA. CDR3 in amino acids: CASSLDRGGYEQYF. CDR3 coding DNA: TGTGCCAGCAGCTTAGACAGAGGAGGCTACGAGCAGTACTTC.

By proportion, this clone is medium-sized. For the CDR3, the DNA is TGTGCCAGCAGCCTGACACAGGGGAACGGCTACACCTTC. The encoded protein is CASSLTQGNGYTF. This chain uses TRBV7-2 with TRBJ1-2; 7 positions agree with TRBD1. CDR3 length: 13 residues. Germline values: CDR1 SGHTA, CDR2 FQGNSA. Losses at the gene ends were 5 bases for V and 8 bases for J; bases not matched to a gene: 8.

The rearrangement links TRBV30 to TRBJ2-7, with 7 positions matching TRBD2. The CDR3 runs to 17 residues. In germline, CDR1 is GTSNPN, CDR2 SVGIG (reference sequence). The junction had 17 bases not matched to a gene; V was cut back by 2 bases and J by 4 bases. Written as DNA, the CDR3 is TGTGCCTGGAGTCGTATAACGGGACGCCCGGGGGGATACGAGCAGTACTTC. Amino acids: CAWSRITGRPGGYEQYF.